The clone carrying this TCR beta chain has a handful of counts. Its target is not known. The sample originates from a study of identical twins. Study observations and caveats: Within beta out-of-frame sequences, the excess sharing observed between twins was weaker.

MiXCR, applied by TCRdb to the 5' RACE reads, yields one record per CDR3 protein. The sample lists 1.5 million to 2 million distinct CDR3 sequences; around 33% were seen once. Germline V gives CDR1 SGDLS, CDR2 YYNGEE. The V and J ends lost 4 bases and 5 bases respectively, with 19 bases between them. The CDR3 contains 16 residues. Sequenced material: cord blood. The rearrangement joins TRBV9 to TRBJ1-5; D may be TRBD1 (6 bases). This TCR was recovered from a newborn girl in good health. DNA for the CDR3: TGTGCCAGCAGCTCCCGGGGGTGGGGGGCGGATCAGCCCCAGCATTTT. This sequence encodes CASSSRGWGADQPQHF.